This is a list of T cell receptor beta chains from one sample in a study of cytomegalovirus exposure and HLA in healthy donors. Sequencing used immunoSEQ multiplex PCR; TCRdb keeps in-frame clones, though not all of them. The sample lists 200,000 to 250,000 clones, roughly 83% occurring once. The sample consisted of PBMCs. The origin of the receptors is a boy aged 2 to 10 in good health and CMV-seronegative. Both conserved end residues are part of each CDR3. A D gene is named only where the DNA matches it firmly. The listing skips clone size in some rows; elsewhere it reads once, few, many or a size class.

CDR3 DNA: TGTGCCAGCAGTACCCTTGAACGGACACGTCACGAGCAGTACTTC; CDR3 protein: CASSTLERTRHEQYF; CDR3 length: 15; J gene: TRBJ2-7; D gene: .; clone size: .; V gene: TRBV6-1
CDR3 DNA: TGCGCCAGCATGGGTGACGGGTATAATTCACCCCTCCACTTT; CDR3 protein: CASMGDGYNSPLHF; CDR3 length: 14; J gene: TRBJ1-6; D gene: .; clone size: .; V gene: TRBV10-1
CDR3 DNA: TGTGCCAGCAGCTGGACTAGCGGGAGAGGGAATGAGCAGTTCTTC; CDR3 protein: CASSWTSGRGNEQFF; CDR3 length: 15; J gene: TRBJ2-1; D gene: TRBD2; clone size: .; V gene: TRBV7-9
CDR3 DNA: TGCGCCAGCAGGCGCGGGGGGGAATCGGACTATGGCTACACCTTC; CDR3 protein: CASRRGGESDYGYTF; CDR3 length: 15; J gene: TRBJ1-2; D gene: .; clone size: .; V gene: TRBV5-1
CDR3 DNA: TGTGCCACCAGCAGTGCCGCCACCGGGACAGGGTCATACGAGCAGTACTTC; CDR3 protein: CATSSAATGTGSYEQYF; CDR3 length: 17; J gene: TRBJ2-7; D gene: TRBD1; clone size: .; V gene: TRBV15
CDR3 DNA: TGTGCCAGCAGCCAAGGGGGTTTGGAGTCACCCCTCCACTTT; CDR3 protein: CASSQGGLESPLHF; CDR3 length: 14; J gene: TRBJ1-6; D gene: .; clone size: .; V gene: TRBV7-9
CDR3 DNA: TGTGCCAGCAGCTTACCGGGTCAGCCCCAGCATTTT; CDR3 protein: CASSLPGQPQHF; CDR3 length: 12; J gene: TRBJ1-5; D gene: .; clone size: .; V gene: TRBV7-6
CDR3 DNA: TGTGCCAGCAGCTTAGCGGGCAGGGCGAACTATGGCTACACCTTC; CDR3 protein: CASSLAGRANYGYTF; CDR3 length: 15; J gene: TRBJ1-2; D gene: .; clone size: .; V gene: TRBV7-2
CDR3 DNA: TGTGCCAGCAGCTCAGCCTACGAGCAGTACTTC; CDR3 protein: CASSSAYEQYF; CDR3 length: 11; J gene: TRBJ2-7; D gene: .; clone size: .; V gene: TRBV7-9
CDR3 DNA: TGTGCCAGCAGGGGTGGGACAGGGCTCTACGAGCAGTACTTC; CDR3 protein: CASRGGTGLYEQYF; CDR3 length: 14; J gene: TRBJ2-7; D gene: TRBD1; clone size: .; V gene: TRBV28
CDR3 DNA: TGTGCCACCCTCCAGGGGGGAACTGAAGCTTTCTTT; CDR3 protein: CATLQGGTEAFF; CDR3 length: 12; J gene: TRBJ1-1; D gene: TRBD1; clone size: .; V gene: TRBV19
CDR3 DNA: TGTGCCAGCAGCTACCTATCCGGGACAGGGGCCCCGGGCACTGAAGCTTTCTTT; CDR3 protein: CASSYLSGTGAPGTEAFF; CDR3 length: 18; J gene: TRBJ1-1; D gene: TRBD1; clone size: .; V gene: TRBV7-6
CDR3 DNA: TGTGCCAGCAGCTCACGACTAGCGGGAGGGGGAGAGCAGTACTTC; CDR3 protein: CASSSRLAGGGEQYF; CDR3 length: 15; J gene: TRBJ2-7; D gene: .; clone size: .; V gene: TRBV21-1
CDR3 DNA: TGCAGCGTTATGGGTCAGGGCCACGAGCAGTACTTC; CDR3 protein: CSVMGQGHEQYF; CDR3 length: 12; J gene: TRBJ2-7; D gene: .; clone size: .; V gene: TRBV29-1
CDR3 DNA: TGTGCCAGCAGTAGGGGACAGGGTAATGAAAAACTGTTTTTT; CDR3 protein: CASSRGQGNEKLFF; CDR3 length: 14; J gene: TRBJ1-4; D gene: TRBD1; clone size: few; V gene: TRBV2
CDR3 DNA: TGTGCCAGCAGCGTAGGGAGAATTGGAACTGAAGCTTTCTTT; CDR3 protein: CASSVGRIGTEAFF; CDR3 length: 14; J gene: TRBJ1-1; D gene: .; clone size: .; V gene: TRBV9
CDR3 DNA: TGTGCCAGCAGCCCCGGTGGGGCGCCACGGGAGACCCAGTACTTC; CDR3 protein: CASSPGGAPRETQYF; CDR3 length: 15; J gene: TRBJ2-5; D gene: .; clone size: .; V gene: TRBV5-6
CDR3 DNA: TGTGCCAGCAGCAACTCACAGGGCCACTCTGGGGCCAACGTCCTGACTTTC; CDR3 protein: CASSNSQGHSGANVLTF; CDR3 length: 17; J gene: TRBJ2-6; D gene: .; clone size: .; V gene: TRBV9
CDR3 DNA: TGCAGTGCCCCAGGGGGGGGCTACACCTTC; CDR3 protein: CSAPGGGYTF; CDR3 length: 10; J gene: TRBJ1-2; D gene: TRBD1; clone size: .; V gene: TRBV20-1
CDR3 DNA: TGTGCCAGCAGTGAAGCATCTGACAGGTTCGGGGGCTACACCTTC; CDR3 protein: CASSEASDRFGGYTF; CDR3 length: 15; J gene: TRBJ1-2; D gene: .; clone size: .; V gene: TRBV6-1
CDR3 DNA: TGTGCCAGCAGTGAAGGGACTAGCTCCTACGAGCAGTACTTC; CDR3 protein: CASSEGTSSYEQYF; CDR3 length: 14; J gene: TRBJ2-7; D gene: TRBD2; clone size: .; V gene: TRBV6-1
CDR3 DNA: TGTGCCAGCAGCCAAGGACAGGGGCCAGATACGCAGTATTTT; CDR3 protein: CASSQGQGPDTQYF; CDR3 length: 14; J gene: TRBJ2-3; D gene: TRBD1; clone size: few; V gene: TRBV4-2
CDR3 DNA: TGTGCCAGCAGCTTAGGTGGGGACAGGGGTACTGAAGCTCTCTTT; CDR3 protein: CASSLGGDRGTEALF; CDR3 length: 15; J gene: TRBJ1-1; D gene: TRBD1; clone size: .; V gene: TRBV7-2
CDR3 DNA: TGTGCCAGCAGCTTAGGCGGGAGGACTTACGAGCAGTACTTC; CDR3 protein: CASSLGGRTYEQYF; CDR3 length: 14; J gene: TRBJ2-7; D gene: TRBD2; clone size: .; V gene: TRBV13
CDR3 DNA: TGTGCCAGCAGCTTAGCAGCGCCCTCCTACAATGAGCAGTTCTTC; CDR3 protein: CASSLAAPSYNEQFF; CDR3 length: 15; J gene: TRBJ2-1; D gene: .; clone size: once; V gene: TRBV11-2
CDR3 DNA: TGCGCCAGCAGCTTGGATCTTATAGCGGGAAGTGAGCAGTTCTTC; CDR3 protein: CASSLDLIAGSEQFF; CDR3 length: 15; J gene: TRBJ2-1; D gene: TRBD2; clone size: .; V gene: TRBV5-1
CDR3 DNA: TGCGCCAGCAGCTTGGAGCCCTACAGGGGGCATAGCACAGATACGCAGTATTTT; CDR3 protein: CASSLEPYRGHSTDTQYF; CDR3 length: 18; J gene: TRBJ2-3; D gene: TRBD1; clone size: .; V gene: TRBV5-1
CDR3 DNA: TGTGCCAGCAGTGGGACAGGGGGGACTGAAGCTTTCTTT; CDR3 protein: CASSGTGGTEAFF; CDR3 length: 13; J gene: TRBJ1-1; D gene: TRBD1; clone size: many; V gene: TRBV2
CDR3 DNA: TGTGCCATCAGTGAAAGGGACAGGGAATGTGGCTACACCTTC; CDR3 protein: CAISERDRECGYTF; CDR3 length: 14; J gene: TRBJ1-2; D gene: TRBD1; clone size: .; V gene: TRBV10-3